These 12 T cell receptor beta chains share one sample of origin, sequenced in a study of blood T cell repertoires in COVID-19. Here immunoSEQ multiplex PCR was the method, and the copy in TCRdb shows in-frame clones only, minus some. Counted here are some 240,000 clones, 70% to 90% occurring once; the ten biggest clones make up more than 2%. Sequenced material: peripheral blood. The receptors were gathered from a woman in her 70s with COVID-19, enrolled during active disease.

V is TRBV5-1 and J is TRBJ2-7; D is possibly TRBD1 (5 bases). Trimming removed 2 bases at V and 3 bases at J, with 12 bases between. The CDR3 totals 14 residues. Germline V CDR1 and CDR2: SGHRS, YFSETQ. CDR3 amino acids: CASSFAGASYEQYF. CDR3 nucleotide sequence: TGCGCCAGCAGCTTCGCTGGGGCGAGCTACGAGCAGTACTTC.

The chain carries TRBV3-1 (or the pseudogene TRBV3-2) and TRBJ2-1; tentative D call: TRBD2 (5 bases). Between the trimmed V and J ends, which lost 4 bases and 1 base, there was a span of 8 bases. CDR3 length: 14 amino acids. Germline V gene sequence: CDR1 LGHDT, CDR2 YNNKEL (reference sequence). The CDR3 reads CASSLSGSYNEQFF. CDR3 sequence (DNA): TGTGCCAGCAGCCTGAGCGGTTCCTACAATGAGCAGTTCTTC.

The CDR3: CSVSRGGVNTEAFF. CDR3 coding DNA: TGCAGCGTTAGCCGGGGCGGGGTGAACACTGAAGCTTTCTTT. This chain uses TRBV29-1 with TRBJ1-1, with a tentative D call TRBD1 (5 bases). The germline gives CDR1 SQVTM, CDR2 ANQGSEA. The V end was cut by 5 bases, the J end by 0 bases, with 13 bases between. There are 14 residues in the CDR3.

The V gene is TRBV12-5, the J gene TRBJ1-1; D is undetermined. Germline loops: CDR1 LGHNT, CDR2 FRNRAP. This CDR3 has 20 residues. The ends were cut back, 0 bases at V and 3 bases at J, with 26 bases in the middle. The chain's CDR3 is CASGLVLDLFQEEWDTEAFF. The CDR3, as DNA: TGTGCTAGTGGTTTGGTATTGGATCTATTCCAGGAGGAATGGGACACTGAAGCTTTCTTT. Supplemented by reference TRBV12-5 and TRBJ1-1, the full variable domain reads DARVTQTPRHKVTEMGQEVTMRCQPILGHNTVFWYRQTMMQGLELLAYFRNRAPLDDSGMPKDRFSAEMPDATLATLKIQPSEPRDSAVYFCASGLVLDLFQEEWDTEAFFGQGTRLTVV.

The chain is built from TRBV19 and TRBJ1-1, with TRBD1 as a possible D gene (6 bases). Germline CDR1 LNHDA, CDR2 SQIVND (reference sequence). The CDR3 runs to 15 residues. V was shortened by 1 base and J by 0 bases, with 9 bases between the two germline ends. Here the CDR3 DNA reads TGTGCCAGTAGTATAGCAGGGGTGATGAACACTGAAGCTTTCTTT. Its protein product is CASSIAGVMNTEAFF. Drawing the rest from reference TRBV19 and TRBJ1-1, the complete variable domain is DGGITQSPKYLFRKEGQNVTLSCEQNLNHDAMYWYRQDPGQGLRLIYYSQIVNDFQKGDIAEGYSVSREKKESFPLTVTSAQKNPTAFYLCASSIAGVMNTEAFFGQGTRLTVV.

This chain joins TRBV4-2 and TRBJ1-2, with D unresolved. V was clipped by 0 bases and J by 4 bases, with 15 bases between them. CDR3 length: 16 amino acids. The germline V gene encodes CDR1 LGHNA and CDR2 YNFKEQ. CDR3 amino acids: CASSQDGGLQSYGYTF. CDR3 DNA sequence: TGTGCCAGCAGCCAAGATGGCGGCTTACAATCCTATGGCTACACCTTC.

The V gene is TRBV7-9, the J gene TRBJ2-7; possible D gene TRBD2, 8 bases. CDR3 length equals 18 residues. CDR1 and CDR2 from the germline V gene are SEHNR and FQNEAQ (reference sequence). Trimming stripped 3 bases from V and 4 bases from J, with 25 bases between. In DNA form, the CDR3 reads TGTGCCAGCAGCTTGGGCCGACAGGGCGGACTAGCTGGGTACGAGCAGTACTTC. Protein: CASSLGRQGGLAGYEQYF.

The rearrangement uses TRBV7-6 and TRBJ2-7, with 10 positions matching TRBD2. V lost 0 bases and J lost 0; bases outside the gene matches: 11. The CDR3 is 19 amino acids. Germline-derived CDR1 and CDR2 are SGHVS and FNYEAQ. The CDR3 protein is CASSLAPSSGGRSSYEQYF. CDR3 sequence (DNA): TGTGCCAGCAGCTTAGCGCCGTCTAGCGGGGGTCGAAGCTCCTACGAGCAGTACTTC.

This chain links TRBV5-1 with TRBJ1-5, with 8 bases aligning to TRBD1. This CDR3 has 15 amino acids. The germline V gene encodes CDR1 SGHRS and CDR2 YFSETQ. With V trimmed by 1 base and J by 7 bases, 7 bases remained unmatched. CDR3 nucleotide sequence: TGCGCCAGCAGCTTGAGGCCGTCAGGGGGCCAGCCCCAGCATTTT. This encodes CASSLRPSGGQPQHF. The full variable domain, completed using reference TRBV5-1 and TRBJ1-5, is KAGVTQTPRYLIKTRGQQVTLSCSPISGHRSVSWYQQTPGQGLQFLFEYFSETQRNKGNFPGRFSGRQFSNSRSEMNVSTLELGDSALYLCASSLRPSGGQPQHFGDGTRLSIL.

The rearrangement links TRBV2 to TRBJ1-1; 10 bases line up with TRBD1. V shed 11 bases, J shed 1 base, and the junction held 4 bases outside the gene matches. Per germline, CDR1 SNHLY and CDR2 FYNNEI. There are 13 residues in the CDR3. This CDR3 is CAGDRGQNTEAFF. CDR3 DNA sequence: TGTGCCGGGGACAGGGGACAGAACACTGAAGCTTTCTTT.

There are many counts of this clone. V usage is TRBV21-1 and J usage is TRBJ1-6. TRBV21-1 is noted as a pseudogene. This CDR3 has 13 amino acids. CDR3 sequence (DNA): TGTGCCAGCAGCAAAACTTATAATTCACCCCTCCACTTT. It encodes CASSKTYNSPLHF.

The V call is TRBV16, the J call TRBJ2-7; TRBD1 matches at 7 bases. Trimming cost V 3 bases and J 3 bases; bases outside gene matches: 2. This CDR3 comprises 13 residues. The germline gives CDR1 KGHSY, CDR2 FQNENV. CDR3 sequence reads: CASSQRTGYEQYF. CDR3 nucleotide sequence: TGTGCCAGCAGCCAGAGGACAGGCTACGAGCAGTACTTC.